The present T cell receptor beta chain was sequenced within a study of blood T cell repertoires in COVID-19. About the study: COVID-19 samples collected from the United States, Italy and Spain covered acute and convalescent phases. T cells, B-cell-depleted T cells, or PBMCs provided the cDNA or gDNA that served as material.

Original methodology: Estimation of nucleated cell counts was performed using reference gene primer amplification. Profiled with immunoSEQ multiplex PCR; TCRdb holds only in-frame clones, not every one. The V and J calls and clone size were taken over from that table, and D and trimming were inferred from the DNA. The table has roughly 150,000 clones, about four fifths seen once. The CDR3 spans 13 residues. The germline gives CDR1 SGHNT, CDR2 YYREEE (reference sequence). J gave up 4 bases and V 5 bases, and 5 bases lay outside the gene matches. This clone appeared many times. The sequenced material came from peripheral blood. This receptor was identified in an elderly woman with acute or convalescent COVID-19. V gene TRBV5-4 combines with J gene TRBJ1-1, with 7 positions matching TRBD1. CDR3 in amino acids: CASSRQGGTEAFF. The DNA of the CDR3 is TGTGCCAGCAGTCGACAGGGAGGCACTGAAGCTTTCTTT. Using reference TRBV5-4 and TRBJ1-1 for the parts outside the CDR3, the full variable domain is ETGVTQSPTHLIKTRGQQVTLRCSSQSGHNTVSWYQQALGQGPQFIFQYYREEENGRGNFPPRFSGLQFPNYSSELNVNALELDDSALYLCASSRQGGTEAFFGQGTRLTVV.